This T cell receptor (beta chain) was captured in a study of memory CD8 T cells in hepatitis C reinfection (dated by TCRdb to 2015 to 2018). With regard to the full study: A few donors spontaneously resolved two consecutive HCV infections, while two donors cleared a primary infection but became chronically infected after reinfection. A case counted as HCV reinfection when an HCV RNA test came back positive after two negative tests taken at least 60 days apart. Samples for the late or post reinfection time point were taken from 12 to 24 weeks after reinfection was detected. Across an HCV reinfection episode in 5 or 6 donors, the study followed the TCR beta repertoire of virus-specific CD8 T cells over time. A few reinfection cases with stored pre-reinfection samples were identified between the late 2000s and the early 2010s. Participants who had resolved a prior HCV infection were followed every 3 months in the reinfection study. What the study reported, not specific to this receptor: Because only a few donors were included, definitive conclusions about public clonotypes linked to secondary clearance were beyond the reach of the study.

This sample's time point label indicates: late/post reinfection, 12 to 24 weeks after detection. TCR sequencing was performed on the sorted cells directly ex vivo, without any in vitro expansion beforehand. The donors, who were people who inject drugs, were enrolled in the Montreal Acute Hepatitis C Cohort Study (HEPCO) in Canada. As controls, total naive CD8 T cells, sorted as viable CD3+ CD8+ CD45RO-, were obtained from a couple of donors at each of the three reinfection time points. Before sorting, cryopreserved peripheral blood mononuclear cells were thawed and CD8 T cells were purified from those thawed cells. CD8 T cells were enriched by negative selection with the MACS CD8+ T cell Isolation Kit. A BD FACSAria II sorter with FACSDiva software was used for cell sorting, and FlowJo was used for data analysis. This clone was recorded a few times. Its antigen is still unknown. Base qualities were left out, and no much larger clone turns up one base away.

The library was prepared using the immunoSEQ multiplex PCR assay. Genomic DNA was extracted from the sorted cells, and the TCR beta V, D and J regions were sequenced using the automated high-throughput method of Adaptive Biotechnologies. A two-step, bias-controlled multiplex PCR was used to amplify CDR3 regions. An Illumina instrument was used to sequence the amplified TCR beta libraries. Per the authors' processing: The demultiplexed reads were processed to cut down on amplification and sequencing bias, and the IMGT database was used to assign CDR3 sequences to gene families. Repertoire data were analyzed with ImmunoSEQ software version 2.0. Clonotype lists were filtered to remove out-of-frame sequences and sequences containing stop codons in the CDR3. Clonotypes with a frequency below 0.01% were excluded because such clonotypes corresponded to less than one cell. Richness was calculated by dividing observed richness by input cell number, and evenness was calculated by dividing Shannon entropy by log observed richness. Simpson diversity and Morisita-Horn overlap indices were used to quantify repertoire diversity and similarity between time points. Clonotypes were sorted into dominant (>1%), sub-dominant (0.5-0.99%), low abundance (0.1-0.49%) or lowest abundance (<0.1%) groups. The germline index was obtained by subtracting total nucleotide additions from total CDR3 length and then dividing the result by total CDR3 length. TCRdb re-hosts the immuneACCESS table, in-frame sequences only. Its copies lack some clones; in the studies checked, an unresolved V gene accounts for under half of them, and the cause for the rest is not known. That table furnishes V, J and clone size, whereas the DNA furnished D and trimming. The sample table shows about 50,000 clones, and 75% to 90% are seen once. 0.72% of the sample rests with the top ten.

The germline V gene (reference sequence) gives CDR1 as MNHNY and CDR2 as SVGAGI. Counted from cysteine to phenylalanine, this CDR3 has 13 amino acids. This entry keeps only the CDR3 DNA: 39 bases, framed from base 1. At the junction V is shortened by 4 bases and J by 9 bases; bases outside the gene matches: 4. In this chain, TRBV6-6 is recombined with TRBJ2-7, with 12 bases in between that match TRBD2. The sequence came from a young man with hepatitis C virus infection. The sequenced sample was naive CD8+ T cells sorted from blood. In the paper's terms, the cell subset or site label means: total naive CD8+CD45RO- T cells. The nucleotide sequence reads TGTGCCAGCAGTTCCGGGACTAGCGGGCTGCAGTACTTC. Its translation is CASSSGTSGLQYF.